Below, one TCR beta chain is given with its context. The data were obtained in a study of cytomegalovirus exposure and HLA in healthy donors. With 60 Vbeta and 13 Jbeta primers, the PCR was carried out. Using immunoSEQ multiplex PCR, the repertoire was profiled, and TCRdb retains in-frame clones only, with some absent. The sample consists of 150,000 or so clones, approximately 77% of them appearing once. Germline V gene sequence: CDR1 SEHNR, CDR2 FQNEAQ (reference sequence). V lost 1 base to trimming and J lost 10 bases, with 9 bases between them. This CDR3 contains 12 residues. The chain is built from TRBV7-9 and TRBJ2-3; weak D call: TRBD2 (6 bases). The TCR was taken from a man aged 50 or older in good health and CMV-seropositive. Input material: PBMCs. Here the CDR3 DNA reads TGTGCCAGCAGCTTAGGCGGGGTAGCGCAGTATTTT. As protein: CASSLGGVAQYF.